This entry features one TCR beta chain sequence. This table comes from immunoSEQ multiplex PCR, and its TCRdb copy is limited to in-frame clones, with some not included. The repertoire has around 120,000 clones, approximately 87% of them found once; the top ten carry about 2.7%. Germline lookup yields CDR1 KGHDR and CDR2 SFDVKD. V was shortened by 4 bases and J by 4 bases, with 9 bases between the two germline ends. The CDR3 has 13 amino acids. This sample was taken from a study of control samples from healthy donors and cancer patients. Specimen: blood. The TCR comes from a man aged 55-75 years in good health. This chain connects TRBV24-1 to TRBJ1-2; the D is unclear. CDR3 loop: CATSERVGYGYTF. In nucleotides, the CDR3 is TGTGCCACCAGTGAAAGGGTTGGCTATGGCTACACCTTC.